This T cell receptor (beta chain) was documented in a study of Graves' ophthalmopathy and Graves' hyperthyroidism. On this clonotype itself: The antigen is unknown.

TCR beta CDR3 amplification used RNA transcripts. RT-PCR in the first round used HTBI primers; a second-round multiplex PCR followed. From the multiplex PCR reads, TCRdb called clonotypes with MiXCR, one entry per CDR3 protein. Of over a million distinct CDR3 sequences in the sample, 36% were seen once. V was cut by 4 bases and J by 5 bases, with 8 bases left in between. The CDR3 loop spans 12 amino acids. The germline CDR1 and CDR2 sequences are WSHSY and SAAADI. Other autoimmune diseases, uncontrolled infections, pregnancy or lactation led to the exclusion of patients. Study findings and constraints: Classification of ophthalmopathy versus stable hyperthyroidism by a 13-signature model yielded roughly 86% sensitivity and just under 84% specificity. Blood also contained most of the expanded thyroid clonotypes above 0.001 frequency. The model predicted ophthalmopathy progression with over 60% sensitivity and around 72% specificity.

The clonotype was recovered from an adult man with Graves' hyperthyroidism. This sequence joins TRBV10-2 and TRBJ2-5; D is ambiguous. Sequences were obtained from peripheral blood or thyroid tissue (not recorded which). The CDR3: CASSAVGETQYF. The DNA for the CDR3 is TGCGCCAGCAGTGCTGTCGGGGAGACCCAGTACTTC.